The 3 T cell receptor beta chains below were found in one sample sequenced in a study of siplizumab effects on memory and regulatory T cells. Generated by immunoSEQ multiplex PCR, the TCRdb table keeps only in-frame clones and is missing some. The sample includes fewer than 60,000 clones, over 85% of them seen just once. The sample comprised CD8+ T cells sorted from blood. The source is a human donor in good health.

With regard to this clone: The junction shows a germline mismatch at one end, possibly a read error. The rearrangement links TRBV27 to TRBJ2-7; D is unresolved. Germline V CDR1 and CDR2: MNHEY, SMNVEV (reference sequence). The length of the CDR3 is 11 residues. The CDR3 protein is CASGFPYEQYF. The CDR3 DNA sequence: TGTGCCAGCGGTTTCCCCTACGAGCAGTACTTC.

The V gene is TRBV19, the J gene TRBJ2-7; the D gene is possibly TRBD2 (5 bases). CDR1 and CDR2 (germline): LNHDA, SQIVND (reference sequence). V was shortened by 4 bases and J by 0 bases, with 10 bases between the two germline ends. The CDR3 sequence is 14 residues long. The CDR3: CASSSLAGSYEQYF. The CDR3 DNA sequence: TGTGCCAGTAGTAGTTTGGCGGGCTCCTACGAGCAGTACTTC.

The chain combines TRBV27 with TRBJ2-5; 7 bases are shared with TRBD2. The CDR3 covers 16 residues. Germline CDR1 is MNHEY and CDR2 is SMNVEV (reference sequence). J lost 2 bases, V lost 3 bases, and 9 bases had no gene match. DNA of the CDR3: TGTGCCAGCAGTTTTGAGGCTAGCGGACCTCAAGAGACCCAGTACTTC. The encoded protein is CASSFEASGPQETQYF.